The 12 T cell receptor beta chains below all came from one sample that was sequenced in a study of cytomegalovirus exposure and HLA in healthy donors. PCR used 60 Vbeta primers and 13 Jbeta primers. The data were produced by immunoSEQ multiplex PCR, yet TCRdb's version contains in-frame clones alone and is incomplete. The data show approximately 200,000 clones, with about four fifths seen just once and approximately 6% held by the top ten. Sequenced input: PBMCs. All receptors derive from a woman in her 30s in good health and CMV-seropositive.

The chain joins TRBV27 to TRBJ2-7; 9 bases fit TRBD1. The V gene's germline CDR1 is MNHEY and CDR2 SMNVEV (reference sequence). V gave up 5 bases and J gave up 3 bases; unmatched junction bases: 11. CDR3 size: 16 residues. The CDR3 sequence is CASSLQGQGMGYEQYF. CDR3 nucleotide sequence: TGTGCCAGCAGTCTCCAGGGACAGGGAATGGGCTACGAGCAGTACTTC.

The CDR3 DNA reads TGTGCCAGTAAACCGAGGGACATCAATCAGCCCCAGCATTTT. This sequence encodes CASKPRDINQPQHF. V gene TRBV19 combines with J gene TRBJ1-5; D is perhaps TRBD1 (6 bases). The CDR3 loop spans 14 amino acids. Germline V gene data show CDR1 as LNHDA and CDR2 as SQIVND (reference sequence). Trimming stripped 7 bases from V and 3 bases from J, with 13 bases between. The full variable domain, rest sourced from reference TRBV19 and TRBJ1-5, is DGGITQSPKYLFRKEGQNVTLSCEQNLNHDAMYWYRQDPGQGLRLIYYSQIVNDFQKGDIAEGYSVSREKKESFPLTVTSAQKNPTAFYLCASKPRDINQPQHFGDGTRLSIL.

The CDR3 region has the DNA TGTGCCAGCAGCACGGGACTAGCGAGAGATACGCAGTATTTT. As protein: CASSTGLARDTQYF. The chain couples TRBV7-2 to TRBJ2-3; 10 bases line up with TRBD2. V trimming: 5 bases; J trimming: 5 bases; junction bases outside the gene matches: 4. In germline, CDR1 is SGHTA, CDR2 FQGNSA. The CDR3 is made up of 14 amino acids.

The rearrangement joins TRBV27 to TRBJ2-7; 10 bases map to TRBD1. V was pared by 10 bases and J by 5 bases, with 8 bases of the junction left unmatched. The CDR3 covers 13 residues. The germline V gene encodes CDR1 MNHEY and CDR2 SMNVEV (reference sequence). CDR3 nucleotides: TGTGCCACCATCGGGACAGGGGCCCACGAGCAGTACTTC. This encodes CATIGTGAHEQYF.

This sequence joins TRBV6-1 and TRBJ1-1; TRBD1 might be the D (6 bases). CDR1 is MNHNS, CDR2 SASEGT, per germline. V lost 11 bases and J lost 4, with 23 bases in between. The CDR3 has 15 amino acids. The DNA for the CDR3 is TGTGCCTCACAGGGTAATCGTCCCCCTGGCACTGAAGCTTTCTTT. Residues: CASQGNRPPGTEAFF.

The chain joins TRBV15 to TRBJ1-1; no clear D gene. V was trimmed by 2 bases and J by 5 bases, leaving 6 bases between them. The germline gives CDR1 LNHNV, CDR2 YYDKDF (reference sequence). This CDR3 is built from 12 residues. CDR3 amino acids: CATSRTGTEAFF. CDR3 DNA: TGTGCCACCAGCAGAACCGGGACTGAAGCTTTCTTT. The whole variable domain, remainder taken from reference TRBV15 and TRBJ1-1, is DAMVIQNPRYQVTQFGKPVTLSCSQTLNHNVMYWYQQKSSQAPKLLFHYYDKDFNNEADTPDNFQSRRPNTSFCFLDIRSPGLGDTAMYLCATSRTGTEAFFGQGTRLTVV.

This clone was counted a few times. The rearrangement uses TRBV6-5 and TRBJ1-2; TRBD1 is a possible D gene (5 bases). V was pared by 5 bases and J by 8 bases, with 18 bases between. Looked up from germline, CDR1 is MNHEY and CDR2 is SVGAGI. The CDR3 totals 14 residues. CDR3 DNA sequence: TGTGCCAGCAGTCAGCCGTTCGAAGGGGTCGGCTACACCTTC. Residues: CASSQPFEGVGYTF.

The chain couples TRBV7-9 to TRBJ2-5; tentatively, D is TRBD1 (5 bases). Germline CDR1 SEHNR, CDR2 FQNEAQ (reference sequence). The CDR3 runs 15 residues. Trimming took 1 base from V and 4 from J, leaving 13 bases between them. The DNA of the CDR3 is TGTGCCAGCAGCTTAGTAGTCAAACAGGCAGAGACCCAGTACTTC. Translated: CASSLVVKQAETQYF.

The gene calls are TRBV28 and TRBJ1-6; 7 bases align to TRBD1. CDR1 MDHEN and CDR2 SYDVKM come from the germline V gene. This CDR3 region has 14 residues. V shed 2 bases, J shed 10 bases, and the junction held 5 bases outside the gene matches. This chain's CDR3 is CASSLTTGRSPLHF. The CDR3 coding sequence is TGTGCCAGCAGTTTAACGACAGGGAGGTCACCCCTCCACTTT.

The chain uses TRBV7-3 and TRBJ2-7; a possible D gene is TRBD2 (6 bases). Trimming took off 0 bases at V and 6 bases at J, with 9 bases between the two ends. The CDR3 is made up of 13 amino acids. Germline assignment: CDR1 SGHTA and CDR2 FQGTGA. The CDR3 DNA follows: TGTGCCAGCAGCTTAACTTACGGGAGCGAGCAGTACTTC. Its translation is CASSLTYGSEQYF.

The V and J genes are TRBV21-1 and TRBJ1-6; the DNA was not used to check the table's D call, TRBD1. TRBV21-1 counts as a pseudogene. CDR3 length equals 17 residues. CDR3: CASSLTRQGPYNSPLHF. The CDR3 bases are TGTGCCAGCAGCCTCACGCGACAGGGCCCCTATAATTCACCCCTCCACTTT.

V and J are TRBV18 and TRBJ2-7, with 7 positions matching TRBD1. Germline V gene lookup returns CDR1 KGHSH and CDR2 LQKENI. The CDR3 length is 16 residues. V shed 4 bases and J 5 bases; nucleotides not matched to a gene: 14. The CDR3 loop reads CASSREIKTGFNEQYF. CDR3 sequence (DNA): TGTGCCAGCTCACGCGAGATAAAGACAGGGTTCAACGAGCAGTACTTC. The whole variable domain, filled in from reference TRBV18 and TRBJ2-7, reads NAGVMQNPRHLVRRRGQEARLRCSPMKGHSHVYWYRQLPEEGLKFMVYLQKENIIDESGMPKERFSAEFPKEGPSILRIQQVVRGDSAAYFCASSREIKTGFNEQYFGPGTRLTVT.